The 25 T cell receptor beta chains listed next were all sequenced from one sample in a study of CD8 T cells in ankylosing spondylitis (dated by TCRdb to the late 2010s). To prepare the library, 5' RACE was applied. Data came from an Illumina HiSeq 2500. TCRdb reprocessing: public reads trimmed at Q25 with fastp, clones called with MiXCR, in-frame beta chains kept. Rows are unified per CDR3 protein, each entry keeping the most common DNA and genes. The sample table holds 210,000 or so distinct CDR3 sequences, of which roughly 24% were seen once. The ten largest clones represent approximately 6.6% of the sample. The sequenced sample consisted of blood, either unsorted or a sorted T cell fraction (not recorded which). The origin of the receptors is a male donor with ankylosing spondylitis or in good health (not recorded which).

The V call is TRBV20-1, the J call TRBJ1-5; 8 nucleotides align to TRBD1. Germline assignment: CDR1 DFQATT and CDR2 SNEGSKA (reference sequence). The CDR3 has 16 amino acids. Trimming took 3 bases from V and 3 from J; bases not matched to a gene: 10. The CDR3 nucleotides are TGCAGTGCTAGGGCCCCCGGGACAGGCTACAATCAGCCCCAGCATTTT. Encoded protein: CSARAPGTGYNQPQHF.

This clonotype occurred many times. The V and J genes are TRBV7-2 and TRBJ1-1; D gene ambiguous. The CDR3 has 15 amino acids. CDR1 and CDR2 from the germline V gene are SGHTA and FQGNSA. V was trimmed by 0 bases and J by 3 bases, leaving 11 bases between them. The CDR3 DNA reads TGTGCCAGCAGCTTAGCGGTTTTCGGGGACACTGAAGCTTTCTTT. It is translated as CASSLAVFGDTEAFF. The full variable domain, with the rest looked up from reference TRBV7-2 and TRBJ1-1, is GAGVSQSPSNKVTEKGKDVELRCDPISGHTALYWYRQSLGQGLEFLIYFQGNSAPDKSGLPSDRFSAERTGGSVSTLTIQRTQQEDSAVYLCASSLAVFGDTEAFFGQGTRLTVV.

The rearrangement uses TRBV7-6 and TRBJ2-3, with 10 bases matching TRBD2. V dropped 0 bases and J dropped 4; count of bases not matched to a gene: 7. Germline values: CDR1 SGHVS, CDR2 FNYEAQ. The CDR3 extends over 17 amino acids. The DNA of the CDR3 is TGTGCCAGCAGCTTAGCGCTTTTACTAGCGGGATCAGATACGCAGTATTTT. Its translation: CASSLALLLAGSDTQYF.

Only a few counts were recorded for this clonotype. The chain has TRBV19 and TRBJ1-1, with D possibly matching TRBD1 (6 bases). CDR1 is LNHDA, CDR2 SQIVND, per germline (reference sequence). CDR3 length: 14 amino acids. The germline V and J ends were trimmed by 5 bases and 1 base, with 11 bases remaining between them. The CDR3 DNA is TGTGCCAGTAGTGATCAGGGGAGGAACACTGAAGCTTTCTTT. Translation: CASSDQGRNTEAFF.

The chain links TRBV12-3 or TRBV12-4 to TRBJ2-2; 11 nucleotides match TRBD2. The V segment lost 6 bases and the J segment 0 bases; nucleotides outside the gene matches: 9. This CDR3 region has 18 residues. The CDR3 loop reads CASSLGTSGQTNTGELFF. The CDR3 nucleotides are TGTGCCAGCAGCCTTGGGACTAGCGGCCAGACGAACACCGGGGAGCTGTTTTTT.

The V and J genes are TRBV5-1 and TRBJ2-3; D uncertain. The CDR3 runs to 14 residues. V lost 5 bases, J lost 0 bases, and 10 bases lay in between. Germline lookup yields CDR1 SGHRS and CDR2 YFSETQ. This CDR3 is CASSMVPSTDTQYF. In nucleotides, the CDR3 is TGCGCCAGCAGTATGGTACCTAGCACAGATACGCAGTATTTT.

V usage is TRBV24-1 and J usage is TRBJ2-1, with 16 bases aligning to TRBD2. Germline V gives CDR1 KGHDR, CDR2 SFDVKD. With 3 bases clipped from V and 10 bases from J, the junction kept 8 bases outside the gene matches. The CDR3 covers 17 residues. CDR3 protein: CATSDPGTSGRAEEQFF. DNA for the CDR3: TGTGCCACCAGTGATCCCGGGACTAGCGGGAGGGCCGAGGAGCAGTTCTTC.

The sample holds many counts of this clonotype. The rearrangement links TRBV5-1 to TRBJ2-4; the match to TRBD2 covers 8 bases. The CDR3 totals 14 residues. CDR1 is SGHRS, CDR2 YFSETQ, per germline. The trim removed 4 bases at V and 12 bases at J, leaving 12 bases unmatched. DNA of the CDR3: TGCGCCAGCAGCCCGGGGACTAGTCAGCGAAGTCAGTACTTC. Its protein product is CASSPGTSQRSQYF.

This clonotype was recorded many times. This chain uses TRBV5-1 with TRBJ2-7; D remains ambiguous. Trimming took 4 bases from V and 2 from J, leaving 10 bases between them. The CDR3 has 13 amino acids. CDR1 is SGHRS and CDR2 is YFSETQ in the germline V gene. The CDR3 DNA reads TGCGCCAGCAGCCGAGACACGACCTACGAGCAGTACTTC. Translation: CASSRDTTYEQYF.

This clonotype occurred a few times. The V and J genes are TRBV20-1 and TRBJ2-1; TRBD2 agrees at 12 bases. The trim removed 4 bases at V and 8 bases at J, leaving 6 bases unmatched. This CDR3 region has 14 residues. Germline assignment: CDR1 DFQATT and CDR2 SNEGSKA (reference sequence). CDR3 loop: CSATGLAGTYEQFF. CDR3 DNA sequence: TGCAGTGCTACAGGACTAGCGGGAACCTATGAGCAGTTCTTC.

This chain connects TRBV20-1 to TRBJ2-1, with 10 bases matching TRBD2. In germline, CDR1 is DFQATT, CDR2 SNEGSKA (reference sequence). The CDR3 contains 18 residues. After removal of 2 bases from V and 3 bases from J, the junction contained 13 bases not matched to a gene. This chain's CDR3 is CSARTGGSGRALYNEQFF. The CDR3, as DNA: TGCAGTGCTAGAACCGGAGGCAGCGGGAGGGCTCTCTACAATGAGCAGTTCTTC.

This clonotype was observed at least ten times. This sequence joins TRBV18 and TRBJ2-3; 7 nucleotides align to TRBD1. CDR1 KGHSH and CDR2 LQKENI come from the germline V gene. The V segment lost 2 bases and the J segment 0 bases; nucleotides outside the gene matches: 5. The CDR3 is made up of 16 amino acids. The CDR3 sequence is CASSPIGTASTDTQYF. For the CDR3, the DNA is TGTGCCAGCTCACCAATCGGGACAGCTAGCACAGATACGCAGTATTTT.

This clonotype appeared many times. The chain links TRBV5-1 to TRBJ2-1; TRBD2 matches 10 bases. The CDR3 contains 17 residues. V lost 1 base and J lost 0; bases outside the gene matches: 4. Germline V gene lookup returns CDR1 SGHRS and CDR2 YFSETQ. The CDR3 sequence is CASSLLASGSSYNEQFF. DNA for the CDR3: TGCGCCAGCAGCTTGTTGGCTAGCGGGAGCTCCTACAATGAGCAGTTCTTC.

The sample holds many counts of this clonotype. The chain is built from TRBV12-3 or TRBV12-4 and TRBJ2-1; 7 nucleotides align to TRBD2. The ends lost 2 bases at V and 7 bases at J; junction bases unmatched: 5. The CDR3 has 14 residues. CDR3 sequence (DNA): TGTGCCAGCAGTTTAATGGGAGGGCAGAATGAGCAGTTCTTC. This sequence encodes CASSLMGGQNEQFF.

The gene calls are TRBV7-9 and TRBJ2-7; D may be TRBD2 (5 bases). The germline V and J ends were trimmed by 4 bases and 5 bases, with 12 bases remaining between them. Per the germline V gene, CDR1 is SEHNR and CDR2 is FQNEAQ (reference sequence). The CDR3 has 13 residues. The CDR3 is CASSWRAGHEQYF. In DNA, the CDR3 is TGTGCCAGCAGCTGGCGGGCAGGCCACGAGCAGTACTTC.

This clonotype occurred many times. V gene TRBV5-1 combines with J gene TRBJ2-4; TRBD1 or TRBD2 may be the D gene (5 bases each). Trimming pared 4 bases from V and 5 bases from J, leaving 10 bases between. The CDR3 is 13 residues long. Germline-derived CDR1 and CDR2 are SGHRS and YFSETQ. CDR3 protein: CASSMGTQNIQYF. The CDR3, as DNA: TGCGCCAGCAGCATGGGGACCCAAAACATTCAGTACTTC.

The sample holds a few counts of this clonotype. This chain links TRBV12-3 or TRBV12-4 with TRBJ1-6; 8 positions match TRBD1. This CDR3 is 15 amino acids long. Trimming removed 3 bases from V and 7 bases from J; junction bases left unmatched: 5. CDR3 DNA sequence: TGTGCCAGCAGTTTCCTGGACAGGGACAATTCACCCCTCCACTTT. It codes for CASSFLDRDNSPLHF.

The V and J genes are TRBV29-1 and TRBJ1-1; tentatively, D is TRBD1 (5 bases). V lost 7 bases, J lost 7 bases, and 16 bases lay in between. Germline CDR1 SQVTM, CDR2 ANQGSEA. The CDR3 is 12 amino acids. The CDR3: CSGQRGVDEAFF. The CDR3 region has the DNA TGCAGCGGCCAGCGGGGGGTGGATGAAGCTTTCTTT.

This chain joins TRBV28 and TRBJ1-2, with TRBD1 matching 7 bases. The V segment lost 5 bases and the J segment 1 base; nucleotides outside the gene matches: 13. The germline V gene encodes CDR1 MDHEN and CDR2 SYDVKM. The CDR3 is 17 amino acids. The CDR3 nucleotides are TGTGCCAGCAGTCCAGTAACCGGGGGGACAGTTAACTATGGCTACACCTTC. Encoded protein: CASSPVTGGTVNYGYTF.

This clonotype was recorded at least ten times. V gene TRBV20-1 combines with J gene TRBJ2-3; no reliable D call. Trimming took 0 bases from V and 1 from J, leaving 17 bases between them. Germline V CDR1 and CDR2: DFQATT, SNEGSKA (reference sequence). The CDR3 runs to 17 residues. For the CDR3, the DNA is TGCAGTGCTAGAGATCCCTGGCAGACCTTGGGCACAGATACGCAGTATTTT. This translates into CSARDPWQTLGTDTQYF.

This clonotype was picked up a small number of times. V and J are TRBV7-2 and TRBJ2-3; possibly TRBD2 for D (6 bases). This CDR3 has 14 amino acids. Between the trimmed V and J ends, which lost 5 bases and 3 bases, there was a span of 12 bases. Germline CDR1 SGHTA, CDR2 FQGNSA. CDR3 amino acids: CASSRRGPTDTQYF. The CDR3 region has the DNA TGTGCCAGCAGCCGGCGGGGCCCTACAGATACGCAGTATTTT.

The sample holds many counts of this clonotype. The J gene is TRBJ1-1, the V gene TRBV5-1; TRBD1 might be the D (5 bases). Germline assignment: CDR1 SGHRS and CDR2 YFSETQ. The CDR3 runs to 15 residues. Trimming removed 4 bases from V and 0 bases from J, with 13 bases in between. The CDR3 sequence: CASSVGGTVNTEAFF. Here the CDR3 DNA reads TGCGCCAGCAGCGTAGGTGGGACGGTGAACACTGAAGCTTTCTTT. The whole variable domain, remainder taken from reference TRBV5-1 and TRBJ1-1, is KAGVTQTPRYLIKTRGQQVTLSCSPISGHRSVSWYQQTPGQGLQFLFEYFSETQRNKGNFPGRFSGRQFSNSRSEMNVSTLELGDSALYLCASSVGGTVNTEAFFGQGTRLTVV.

The J gene is TRBJ2-7, the V gene TRBV27, with D maybe TRBD1 (6 bases). The CDR3 totals 15 residues. Germline CDR1 MNHEY, CDR2 SMNVEV (reference sequence). The germline V and J ends were trimmed by 4 bases and 2 bases, with 15 bases remaining between them. As DNA, the CDR3 is TGTGCCAGCAGTTCCGAACAGGGAGAGACCTACGAGCAGTACTTC. Protein sequence: CASSSEQGETYEQYF.

This clonotype came up a few times. The chain links TRBV10-3 to TRBJ2-3; the D call may be TRBD1 or TRBD2 (5 bases each). Germline CDR1 ENHRY, CDR2 SYGVKD. Trimming pared 8 bases from V and 0 bases from J, leaving 18 bases between. This CDR3 comprises 16 residues. The CDR3 DNA reads TGTGCCATCTCTCTTCCTGGGGGAGCTAGCACAGATACGCAGTATTTT. Protein sequence: CAISLPGGASTDTQYF.

This clonotype was seen ten or more times. Here the CDR3 reads CSASDTLNQPQHF. In DNA form, the CDR3 reads TGCAGTGCTAGTGACACCTTGAATCAGCCCCAGCATTTT. This sequence joins TRBV20-1 and TRBJ1-5, with unresolved D. The CDR3 is 13 amino acids. Germline V gene sequence: CDR1 DFQATT, CDR2 SNEGSKA (reference sequence). The ends were cut back, 3 bases at V and 4 bases at J, with 10 bases in the middle.